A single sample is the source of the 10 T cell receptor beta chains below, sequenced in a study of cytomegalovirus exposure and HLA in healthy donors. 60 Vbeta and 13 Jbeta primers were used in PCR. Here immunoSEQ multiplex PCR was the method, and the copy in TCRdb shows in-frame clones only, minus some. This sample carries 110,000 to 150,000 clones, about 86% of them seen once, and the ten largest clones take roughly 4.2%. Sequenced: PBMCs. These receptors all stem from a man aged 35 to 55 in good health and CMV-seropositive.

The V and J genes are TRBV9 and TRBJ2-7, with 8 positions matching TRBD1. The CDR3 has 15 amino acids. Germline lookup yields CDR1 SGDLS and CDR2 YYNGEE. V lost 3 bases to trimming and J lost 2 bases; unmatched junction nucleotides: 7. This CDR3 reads CASSATGARTYEQYF. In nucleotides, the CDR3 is TGTGCCAGCAGCGCGACAGGGGCCAGAACCTACGAGCAGTACTTC.

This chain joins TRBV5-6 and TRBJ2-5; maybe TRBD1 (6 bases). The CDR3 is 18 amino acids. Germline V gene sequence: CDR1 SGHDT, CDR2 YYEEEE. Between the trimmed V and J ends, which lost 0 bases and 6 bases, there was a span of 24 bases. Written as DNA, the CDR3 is TGTGCCAGCAGCTTGGTCGAGGGGTTGTCGCAGGGGATAAAGACCCAGTACTTC. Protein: CASSLVEGLSQGIKTQYF.

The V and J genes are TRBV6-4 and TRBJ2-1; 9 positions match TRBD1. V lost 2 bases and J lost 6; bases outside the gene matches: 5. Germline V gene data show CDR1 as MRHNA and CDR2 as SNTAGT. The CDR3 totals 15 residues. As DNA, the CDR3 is TGTGCCAGCAGTGACCCTGGGACAGGGTTCAATGAGCAGTTCTTC. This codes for CASSDPGTGFNEQFF.

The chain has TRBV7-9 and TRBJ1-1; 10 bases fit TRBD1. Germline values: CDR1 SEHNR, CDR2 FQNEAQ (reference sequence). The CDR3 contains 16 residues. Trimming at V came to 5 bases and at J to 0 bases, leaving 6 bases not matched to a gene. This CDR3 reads CASSLIGTGVNTEAFF. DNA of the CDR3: TGTGCCAGCAGCCTAATAGGGACAGGGGTGAACACTGAAGCTTTCTTT.

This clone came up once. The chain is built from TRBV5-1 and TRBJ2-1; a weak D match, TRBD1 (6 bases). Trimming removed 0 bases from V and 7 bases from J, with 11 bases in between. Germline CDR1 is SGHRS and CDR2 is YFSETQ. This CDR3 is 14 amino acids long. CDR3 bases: TGCGCCAGCAGCTTGGGGACAGCGCCTAATGAGCAGTTCTTC. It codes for CASSLGTAPNEQFF.

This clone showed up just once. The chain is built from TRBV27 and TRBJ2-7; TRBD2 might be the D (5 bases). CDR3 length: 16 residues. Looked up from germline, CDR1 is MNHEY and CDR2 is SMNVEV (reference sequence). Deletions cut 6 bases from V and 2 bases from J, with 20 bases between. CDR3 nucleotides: TGTGCCAGCAGCACTATACGGAGACGGGGTCCCTACGAGCAGTACTTC. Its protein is CASSTIRRRGPYEQYF.

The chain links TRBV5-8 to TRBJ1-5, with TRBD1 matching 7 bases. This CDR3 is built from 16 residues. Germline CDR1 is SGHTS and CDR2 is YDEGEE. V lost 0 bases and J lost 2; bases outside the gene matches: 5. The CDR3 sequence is CASSLVRQGRNQPQHF. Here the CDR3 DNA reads TGTGCCAGCAGCTTGGTTCGACAGGGTCGCAATCAGCCCCAGCATTTT.

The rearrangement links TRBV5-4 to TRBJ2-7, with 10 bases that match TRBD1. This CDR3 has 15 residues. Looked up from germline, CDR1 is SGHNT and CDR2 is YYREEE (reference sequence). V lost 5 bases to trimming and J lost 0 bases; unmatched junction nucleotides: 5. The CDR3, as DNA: TGTGCCAGCAGGGCCGGGACAGGGGCCTCCTACGAGCAGTACTTC. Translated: CASRAGTGASYEQYF. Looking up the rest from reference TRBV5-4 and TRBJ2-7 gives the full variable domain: ETGVTQSPTHLIKTRGQQVTLRCSSQSGHNTVSWYQQALGQGPQFIFQYYREEENGRGNFPPRFSGLQFPNYSSELNVNALELDDSALYLCASRAGTGASYEQYFGPGTRLTVT.

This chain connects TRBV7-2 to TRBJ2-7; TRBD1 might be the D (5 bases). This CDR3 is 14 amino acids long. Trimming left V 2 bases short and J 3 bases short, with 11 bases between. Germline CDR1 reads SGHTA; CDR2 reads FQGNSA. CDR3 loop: CASSLNRLNYEQYF. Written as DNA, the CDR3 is TGTGCCAGCAGCTTAAACAGGCTAAACTACGAGCAGTACTTC.

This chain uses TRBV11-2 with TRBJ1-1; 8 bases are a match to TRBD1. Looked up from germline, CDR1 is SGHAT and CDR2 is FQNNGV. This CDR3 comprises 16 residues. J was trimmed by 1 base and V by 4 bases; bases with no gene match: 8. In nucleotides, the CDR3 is TGTGCCAGCAGCTGGGAGGGCGGACAGGGGAACACTGAAGCTTTCTTT. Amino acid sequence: CASSWEGGQGNTEAFF.